The 12 T cell receptor beta chains below all came from one sample that was sequenced in a study of blood T cell repertoires in COVID-19. Some clones are missing from TCRdb's copy, which holds only in-frame ones; the method was immunoSEQ multiplex PCR. The sample carries about 45,000 clones, nearly 80% recorded once. Specimen: peripheral blood. These receptors all stem from an older man with acute or convalescent COVID-19.

This chain uses TRBV9 with TRBJ2-3; 10 nucleotides match TRBD2. CDR1 SGDLS and CDR2 YYNGEE come from the germline V gene. The CDR3 has 15 amino acids. The junction had 7 bases not matched to a gene; V was cut back by 1 base and J by 8 bases. CDR3 nucleotides: TGTGCCAGCAGCGTAACCAGCGGGGGGGTTGGTACGCAGTATTTT. This translates into CASSVTSGGVGTQYF.

The chain employs TRBV4-1 and TRBJ2-7, with 10 bases lining up with TRBD1. This CDR3 spans 15 amino acids. The germline V gene encodes CDR1 MGHRA and CDR2 YSYEKL. V dropped 0 bases and J dropped 9; count of bases not matched to a gene: 8. CDR3 sequence reads: CASSQDGTGVKGQYF. In DNA form, the CDR3 reads TGCGCCAGCAGCCAAGACGGGACAGGGGTTAAGGGGCAGTACTTC.

In DNA, the CDR3 is TGTGCCAGCAGCCCGGGGACAGGGACTGGGGCCAACGTCCTGACTTTC. Translated, it gives CASSPGTGTGANVLTF. This chain uses TRBV4-2 with TRBJ2-6; 9 bases align to TRBD1. This CDR3 is built from 16 residues. Germline-derived CDR1 and CDR2 are LGHNA and YNFKEQ. Trimming took 4 bases from V and 2 from J; bases not matched to a gene: 3.

This clone was picked up a small number of times. The V call is TRBV27, the J call TRBJ1-3; TRBD1 is a possible D gene (5 bases). CDR1 MNHEY and CDR2 SMNVEV come from the germline V gene (reference sequence). The CDR3 extends over 16 amino acids. The germline V and J ends were trimmed by 7 bases and 4 bases, with 20 bases remaining between them. The CDR3 nucleotides read TGTGCCAGCATCCGGGGGGACGACAGAGCCGGAAACACCATATATTTT. Amino acids: CASIRGDDRAGNTIYF.

Written as DNA, the CDR3 is TGTGCCAGTCGGTCCGGACAGGGGGCTTCACGGAATTCACCCCTCCACTTT. It codes for CASRSGQGASRNSPLHF. The V call is TRBV19, the J call TRBJ1-6, with 11 bases that match TRBD1. Trimming removed 8 bases from V and 7 bases from J; junction bases left unmatched: 13. The CDR3 is 17 residues long. Germline values: CDR1 LNHDA, CDR2 SQIVND (reference sequence). The complete variable domain, with remaining parts taken from reference TRBV19 and TRBJ1-6, reads DGGITQSPKYLFRKEGQNVTLSCEQNLNHDAMYWYRQDPGQGLRLIYYSQIVNDFQKGDIAEGYSVSREKKESFPLTVTSAQKNPTAFYLCASRSGQGASRNSPLHFGNGTRLTVT.

The chain recombines TRBV2 with TRBJ1-1, with TRBD1 matching 9 bases. The V gene end was trimmed by 6 bases and the J gene end by 3 bases; junction bases not matched to a gene: 5. This CDR3 comprises 14 residues. Per germline, CDR1 SNHLY and CDR2 FYNNEI. For the CDR3, the DNA is TGTGCCAGCAGCCTTAGACAGGGGGACACTGAAGCTTTCTTT. Amino acids: CASSLRQGDTEAFF. Full variable domain (missing parts from reference TRBV2 and TRBJ1-1): EPEVTQTPSHQVTQMGQEVILRCVPISNHLYFYWYRQILGQKVEFLVSFYNNEISEKSEIFDDQFSVERPDGSNFTLKIRSTKLEDSAMYFCASSLRQGDTEAFFGQGTRLTVV.

The chain uses TRBV7-2 and TRBJ1-6, with D perhaps TRBD1 (6 bases). Germline CDR1 reads SGHTA; CDR2 reads FQGNSA. The CDR3 runs 15 residues. V lost 5 bases and J 10 bases, leaving 18 bases between the germline ends. The CDR3 DNA reads TGTGCCAGCAGCCTCCTACCCAGGGGTGGATCACCCCTCCACTTT. Translated: CASSLLPRGGSPLHF.

This clone was observed a handful of times. This rearrangement joins TRBV7-9 to TRBJ1-6; 8 nucleotides line up with TRBD1. V trimming: 3 bases; J trimming: 8 bases; junction bases outside the gene matches: 3. Per germline, CDR1 SEHNR and CDR2 FQNEAQ (reference sequence). This CDR3 region has 14 residues. The chain's CDR3 is CASSLQGADSPLHF. For the CDR3, the DNA is TGTGCCAGCAGCTTGCAGGGGGCAGATTCACCCCTCCACTTT.

V is TRBV3-1 (or the pseudogene TRBV3-2) and J is TRBJ2-7; 7 positions match TRBD1. This CDR3 has 15 amino acids. Per the germline V gene, CDR1 is LGHDT and CDR2 is YNNKEL (reference sequence). J was trimmed by 4 bases and V by 0 bases; bases with no gene match: 6. This CDR3 reads CASSQDRGQAYEQYF. CDR3 DNA: TGTGCCAGCAGCCAAGATAGAGGACAGGCGTACGAGCAGTACTTC.

V is TRBV9 and J is TRBJ1-2; 9 nucleotides agree with TRBD1. Trimming took 3 bases from V and 4 from J; bases not matched to a gene: 4. Per the germline V gene, CDR1 is SGDLS and CDR2 is YYNGEE. CDR3 length: 14 amino acids. CDR3 residues: CASSADRGVYGYTF. Written as DNA, the CDR3 is TGTGCCAGCAGCGCCGACAGGGGGGTCTATGGCTACACCTTC.

The V and J genes are TRBV7-2 and TRBJ1-5; possibly TRBD1 for D (5 bases). Looked up from germline, CDR1 is SGHTA and CDR2 is FQGNSA. Trimming left V 5 bases short and J 5 bases short, with 13 bases between. The CDR3 consists of 14 residues. CDR3 residues: CASSARQSYQPQHF. In nucleotides, the CDR3 is TGTGCCAGCAGCGCCCGACAGTCCTATCAGCCCCAGCATTTT.

This clone was seen once. The V gene is TRBV7-2, the J gene TRBJ1-6; 7 bases map to TRBD1. With 3 bases clipped from V and 10 bases from J, the junction kept 6 bases outside the gene matches. Germline V gives CDR1 SGHTA, CDR2 FQGNSA. There are 14 residues in the CDR3. Here the CDR3 DNA reads TGTGCCAGCAGCTTGGGATGGGACAGCTCACCCCTCCACTTT. Residues: CASSLGWDSSPLHF. Combining the CDR3 with reference TRBV7-2 and TRBJ1-6 gives the whole variable domain GAGVSQSPSNKVTEKGKDVELRCDPISGHTALYWYRQSLGQGLEFLIYFQGNSAPDKSGLPSDRFSAERTGGSVSTLTIQRTQQEDSAVYLCASSLGWDSSPLHFGNGTRLTVT.